Listed here are 10 T cell receptor beta chains from one sample, sequenced in a study of T-cell memory formation after mild COVID-19. One entry per CDR3 protein, called by TCRdb with MiXCR from the 5' RACE reads. The table shows under 150,000 distinct CDR3 sequences, with 16% occurring only once. Sample: PBMCs or a T cell subset sorted from them (not recorded which). Every receptor here comes from an adult woman who had mild COVID-19 (a few samples of this study predate the infection). Cell type and time point are not known.

This clonotype was seen a few times. The chain joins TRBV30 to TRBJ1-1; D call uncertain. Trimming stripped 3 bases from V and 1 base from J, with 9 bases between. The CDR3 runs 13 residues. The germline CDR1 and CDR2 sequences are GTSNPN and SVGIG (reference sequence). CDR3 loop: CAWRLRGNTEAFF. DNA of the CDR3: TGTGCCTGGAGACTACGGGGGAACACTGAAGCTTTCTTT.

This clonotype has only a few counts. The chain is built from TRBV5-1 and TRBJ2-2, with TRBD2 as a possible D gene (5 bases). This CDR3 spans 14 amino acids. V lost 4 bases and J lost 5, with 12 bases in between. The V gene's germline CDR1 is SGHRS and CDR2 YFSETQ. CDR3 protein: CASSGPSRTGELFF. In nucleotides, the CDR3 is TGCGCCAGCAGCGGCCCTAGCAGGACCGGGGAGCTGTTTTTT.

The chain employs TRBV12-3 or TRBV12-4 and TRBJ2-1; the match to TRBD2 covers 10 bases. The length of the CDR3 is 15 residues. Germline trimming cut 5 bases from V and 6 bases from J; bases unmatched to any gene: 7. The CDR3 nucleotides are TGTGCCAGCAGTCCCTGGACTAGCGGAGTCAATGAGCAGTTCTTC. Amino acids: CASSPWTSGVNEQFF.

The CDR3 DNA reads TGTGCCAGCAGTTACGAGGTGACCATTCAGTACTTC. It encodes CASSYEVTIQYF. This chain links TRBV6-2 or TRBV6-3 with TRBJ2-4; D is uncertain. There are 12 residues in the CDR3. Trimming took 2 bases from V and 9 from J, leaving 8 bases between them. Germline V lookup: CDR1 MNHEY, CDR2 SVGEGT.

A few counts support this clonotype. The rearrangement joins TRBV24-1 to TRBJ2-7; 8 bases fit TRBD1. This CDR3 comprises 15 residues. V shed 3 bases, J shed 5 bases, and the junction held 8 bases outside the gene matches. Germline CDR1 is KGHDR and CDR2 is SFDVKD. This CDR3 is CATSDERTGRNEQYF. The DNA of the CDR3 is TGTGCCACCAGTGATGAACGGACAGGGAGGAACGAGCAGTACTTC.

The V call is TRBV7-2, the J call TRBJ2-5, with D possibly matching TRBD1 (6 bases). Germline CDR1 SGHTA, CDR2 FQGNSA. Trimming left V 5 bases short and J 4 bases short, with 14 bases between. The CDR3 has 14 amino acids. The CDR3 loop is CASSPNARGETQYF. The CDR3 bases are TGTGCCAGCAGCCCCAACGCCAGGGGAGAGACCCAGTACTTC.

A few counts support this clonotype. The chain uses TRBV7-9 and TRBJ2-5, with 7 nucleotides matching TRBD2. Germline CDR1 SEHNR, CDR2 FQNEAQ (reference sequence). The CDR3 length is 15 residues. The junction had 8 bases not matched to a gene; V was cut back by 2 bases and J by 5 bases. The CDR3 bases are TGTGCCAGCAGCTTACAAGTGGGAGGGCTGGAGACCCAGTACTTC. Translating gives CASSLQVGGLETQYF.

CDR3 DNA: TGTGCCAGCAGCTTACTGGACAGTGAAGCTTTCTTT. Translating it yields CASSLLDSEAFF. The chain recombines TRBV5-5 with TRBJ1-1; D is possibly TRBD1 (6 bases). V shed 2 bases and J shed 7 bases, with 9 bases lying between them. Looked up from germline, CDR1 is SGHKS and CDR2 is YYEKEE (reference sequence). The CDR3 contains 12 residues.

The chain employs TRBV7-9 and TRBJ2-1; D possibly uses TRBD1 or TRBD2 (5 bases each). Germline lookup yields CDR1 SEHNR and CDR2 FQNEAQ (reference sequence). V lost 6 bases and J 2 bases, leaving 20 bases between the germline ends. The CDR3 has 17 amino acids. The CDR3 loop reads CASRSWAGPGTYNEQFF. CDR3 bases: TGTGCCAGCAGATCCTGGGCGGGTCCAGGGACCTACAATGAGCAGTTCTTC.

The chain has TRBV10-3 and TRBJ2-2, with D perhaps TRBD2 (5 bases). This CDR3 contains 15 residues. Per the germline V gene, CDR1 is ENHRY and CDR2 is SYGVKD. Trimming took off 7 bases at V and 4 bases at J, with 16 bases between the two ends. The CDR3 DNA sequence: TGTGCCATCACTGCGGGCGGTCCAGGCACCGGGGAGCTGTTTTTT. Its translation is CAITAGGPGTGELFF.